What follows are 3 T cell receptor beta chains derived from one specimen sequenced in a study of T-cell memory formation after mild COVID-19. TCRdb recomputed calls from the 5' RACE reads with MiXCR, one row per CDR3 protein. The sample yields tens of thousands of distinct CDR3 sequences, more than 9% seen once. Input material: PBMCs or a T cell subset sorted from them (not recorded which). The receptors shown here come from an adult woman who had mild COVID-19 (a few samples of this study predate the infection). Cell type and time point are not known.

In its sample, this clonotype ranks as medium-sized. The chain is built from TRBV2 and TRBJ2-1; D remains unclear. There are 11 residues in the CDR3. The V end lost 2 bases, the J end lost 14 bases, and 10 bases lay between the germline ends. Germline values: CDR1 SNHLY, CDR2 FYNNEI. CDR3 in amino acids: CASSEHAPEFF. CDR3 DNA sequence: TGTGCCAGCAGTGAACATGCCCCGGAGTTCTTC.

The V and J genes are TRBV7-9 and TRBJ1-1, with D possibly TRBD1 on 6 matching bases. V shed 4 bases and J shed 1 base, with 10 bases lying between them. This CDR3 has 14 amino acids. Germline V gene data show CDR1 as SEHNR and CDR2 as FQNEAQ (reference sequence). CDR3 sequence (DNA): TGTGCCAGCAGCTCAGGGGCCCAGAACACTGAAGCTTTCTTT. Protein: CASSSGAQNTEAFF.

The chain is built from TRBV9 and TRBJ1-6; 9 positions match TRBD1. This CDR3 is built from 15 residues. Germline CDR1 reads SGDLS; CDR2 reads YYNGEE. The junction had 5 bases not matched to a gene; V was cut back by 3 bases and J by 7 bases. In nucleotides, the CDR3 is TGTGCCAGCAGCGCGGGACAGGGCGGGAATTCACCCCTCCACTTT. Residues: CASSAGQGGNSPLHF.